The clone carrying this TCR beta chain has at least ten counts. V dropped 5 bases and J dropped 4; count of bases not matched to a gene: 10. This CDR3 comprises 15 residues. From germline, CDR1 is SGHTA and CDR2 FQGNSA. This specimen comes from a study of T cell repertoires in cytomegalovirus infection. On the study more broadly: CMV infection and matching HLA type were both indicated by public TCR beta signatures.

One entry per CDR3 protein results from TCRdb running MiXCR on the reads. Of roughly 500,000 distinct CDR3 sequences in the sample, more than 15% were seen once. The chain has TRBV7-2 and TRBJ2-5, with 7 nucleotides matching TRBD1. This TCR was sampled from a human donor in good health (CMV status not recorded). Some clones in this sample may be carry-over from other donors' samples. Input material: CD8+ T cells from PBMCs. Here the CDR3 reads CASSLNGAGGETQYF. The DNA of the CDR3 is TGTGCCAGCAGCCTGAACGGGGCAGGGGGAGAGACCCAGTACTTC.